This T cell receptor beta chain is drawn from a study of CD8 T cells in Susac syndrome. Random-hexamer reverse transcription was applied to 0.5 to 1 ug RNA. MiXCR, run by TCRdb on the immunoSEQ multiplex PCR reads, gives a single entry per CDR3 protein. This repertoire shows 100,000 to 150,000 distinct CDR3 sequences, over 85% found once; its top ten account for around 0.2%. The germline V gene has CDR1 MRHNA and CDR2 SNTAGT. This CDR3 has 14 amino acids. V was trimmed by 2 bases and J by 3 bases, leaving 7 bases between them. Sample: CD8+ T cells from PBMCs. The chain is built from TRBV6-4 and TRBJ2-2, with D unclear. This TCR was recovered from a human donor with Susac syndrome. CDR3 region: CASSDARDTGELFF. The CDR3 coding sequence is TGTGCCAGCAGTGACGCCCGGGACACCGGGGAGCTGTTTTTT.